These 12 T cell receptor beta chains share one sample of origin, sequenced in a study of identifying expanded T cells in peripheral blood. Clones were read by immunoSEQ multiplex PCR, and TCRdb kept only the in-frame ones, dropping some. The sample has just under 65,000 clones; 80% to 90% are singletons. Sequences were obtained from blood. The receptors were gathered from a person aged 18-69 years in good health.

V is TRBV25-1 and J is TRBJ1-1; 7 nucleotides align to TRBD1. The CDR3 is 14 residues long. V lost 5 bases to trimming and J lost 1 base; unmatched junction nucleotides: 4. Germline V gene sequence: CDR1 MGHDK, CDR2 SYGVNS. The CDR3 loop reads CASSPDRANTEAFF. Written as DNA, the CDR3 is TGTGCCAGCAGTCCTGACAGGGCGAACACTGAAGCTTTCTTT.

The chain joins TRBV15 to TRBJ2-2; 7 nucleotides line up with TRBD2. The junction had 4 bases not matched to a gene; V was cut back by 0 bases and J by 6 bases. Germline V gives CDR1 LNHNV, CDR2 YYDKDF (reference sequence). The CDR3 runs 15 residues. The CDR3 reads CATSRDARGAGELFF. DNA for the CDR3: TGTGCCACCAGCAGAGATGCTCGGGGGGCCGGGGAGCTGTTTTTT.

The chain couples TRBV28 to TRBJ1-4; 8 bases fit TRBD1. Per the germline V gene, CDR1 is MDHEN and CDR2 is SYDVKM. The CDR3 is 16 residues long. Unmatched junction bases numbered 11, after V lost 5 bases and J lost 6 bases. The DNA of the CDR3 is TGTGCCAGCAGTACCCACCTCGACAGGGGCCATGAAAAACTGTTTTTT. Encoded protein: CASSTHLDRGHEKLFF.

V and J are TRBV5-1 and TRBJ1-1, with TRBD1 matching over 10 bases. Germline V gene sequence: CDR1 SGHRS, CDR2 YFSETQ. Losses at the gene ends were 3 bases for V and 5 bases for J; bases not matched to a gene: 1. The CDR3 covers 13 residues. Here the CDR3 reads CASSWDRGTEAFF. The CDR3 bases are TGCGCCAGCAGCTGGGACAGGGGAACTGAAGCTTTCTTT.

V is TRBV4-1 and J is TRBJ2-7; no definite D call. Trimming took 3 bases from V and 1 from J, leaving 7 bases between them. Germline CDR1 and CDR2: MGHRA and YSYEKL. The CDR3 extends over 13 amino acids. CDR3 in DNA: TGCGCCAGCAGCCATTCCGAATCCTACGAGCAGTACTTC. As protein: CASSHSESYEQYF.

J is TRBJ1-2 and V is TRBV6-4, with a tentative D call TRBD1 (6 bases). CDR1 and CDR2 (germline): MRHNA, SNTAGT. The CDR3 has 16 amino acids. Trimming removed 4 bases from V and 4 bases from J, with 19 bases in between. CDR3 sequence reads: CASSALPGQTLYGYTF. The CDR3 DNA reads TGTGCCAGCAGTGCCCTCCCTGGACAGACCCTCTATGGCTACACCTTC.

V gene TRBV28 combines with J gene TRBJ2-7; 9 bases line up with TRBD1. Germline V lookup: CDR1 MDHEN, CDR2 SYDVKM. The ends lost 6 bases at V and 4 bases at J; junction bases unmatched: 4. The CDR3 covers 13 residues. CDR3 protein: CASRRQGGYEQYF. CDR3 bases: TGTGCCAGCAGGCGACAGGGGGGGTACGAGCAGTACTTC.

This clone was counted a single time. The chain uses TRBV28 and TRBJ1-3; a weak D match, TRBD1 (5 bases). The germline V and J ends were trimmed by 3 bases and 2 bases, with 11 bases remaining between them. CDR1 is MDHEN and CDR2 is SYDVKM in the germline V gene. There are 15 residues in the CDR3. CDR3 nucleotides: TGTGCCAGCAGTTTGCTGCGGGGACCTGGAAACACCATATATTTT. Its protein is CASSLLRGPGNTIYF.

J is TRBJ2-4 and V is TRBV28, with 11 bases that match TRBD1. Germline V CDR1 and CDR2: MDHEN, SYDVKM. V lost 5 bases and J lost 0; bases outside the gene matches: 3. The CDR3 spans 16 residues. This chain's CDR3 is CASSQDRGLAKNIQYF. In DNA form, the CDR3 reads TGTGCCAGCAGTCAGGACAGGGGGCTAGCCAAAAACATTCAGTACTTC.

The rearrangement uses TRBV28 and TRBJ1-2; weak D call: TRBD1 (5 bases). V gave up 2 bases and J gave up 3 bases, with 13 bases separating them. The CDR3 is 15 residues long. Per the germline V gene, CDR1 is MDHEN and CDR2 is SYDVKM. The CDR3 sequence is CASSLETRAHYGYTF. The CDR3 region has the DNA TGTGCCAGCAGTTTAGAGACCAGGGCCCACTATGGCTACACCTTC.

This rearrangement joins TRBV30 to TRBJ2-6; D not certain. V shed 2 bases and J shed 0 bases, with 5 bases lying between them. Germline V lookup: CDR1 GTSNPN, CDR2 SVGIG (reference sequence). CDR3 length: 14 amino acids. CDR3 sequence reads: CAWSLISGANVLTF. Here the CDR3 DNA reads TGTGCCTGGAGTCTTATCTCTGGGGCCAACGTCCTGACTTTC.

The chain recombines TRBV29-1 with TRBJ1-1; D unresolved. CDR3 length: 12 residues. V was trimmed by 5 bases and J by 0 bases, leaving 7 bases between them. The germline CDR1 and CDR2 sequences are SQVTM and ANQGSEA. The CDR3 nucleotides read TGCAGCGTTCTCTTATTGAACACTGAAGCTTTCTTT. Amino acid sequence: CSVLLLNTEAFF.